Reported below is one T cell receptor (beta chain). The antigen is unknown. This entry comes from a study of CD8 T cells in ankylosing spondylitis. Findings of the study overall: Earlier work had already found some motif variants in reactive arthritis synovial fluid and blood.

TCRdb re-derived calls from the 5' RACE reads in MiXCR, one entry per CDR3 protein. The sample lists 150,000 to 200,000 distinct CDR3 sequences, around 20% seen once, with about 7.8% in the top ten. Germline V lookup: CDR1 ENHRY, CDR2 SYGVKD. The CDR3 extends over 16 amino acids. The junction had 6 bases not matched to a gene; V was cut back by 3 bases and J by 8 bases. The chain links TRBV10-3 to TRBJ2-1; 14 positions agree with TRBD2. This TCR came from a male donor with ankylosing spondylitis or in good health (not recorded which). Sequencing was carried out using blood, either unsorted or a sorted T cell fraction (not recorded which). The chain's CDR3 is CAISEGTSGSNDEQFF. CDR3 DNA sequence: TGTGCCATCAGTGAAGGGACTAGCGGGAGTAACGATGAGCAGTTCTTC.